A selection of T cell receptor beta chains follows, all from one sample in a study of T cells in tuberculosis. The table came from immunoSEQ multiplex PCR; TCRdb's copy has only in-frame clones and leaves some out. The sample lists about 25,000 clones, 85% to 95% occurring once. Sample: PBMCs. The receptors were gathered from a donor aged 10-35 years with latent tuberculosis or without tuberculosis infection. Some clones in this sample may be carry-over from other donors' samples. The CDR3 runs from the conserved cysteine through the conserved F or W. A D gene is named only where the DNA matches it firmly. Clone sizes are given selectively: once, few, many, or a class where the clone is expanded.

. TRBJ2-7 TRBV27 . CASSSTFGEFSYEQYF TGTGCCAGCAGTTCGACCTTCGGAGAATTCTCCTACGAGCAGTACTTC
. TRBJ2-7 TRBV29-1 . CSVASDSYEQYF TGCAGCGTTGCCAGCGACTCCTACGAGCAGTACTTC
. TRBJ1-2 TRBV7-2 . CASSHRDMTNYGYTF TGTGCCAGCAGCCACCGGGACATGACTAACTATGGCTACACCTTC
. TRBJ2-1 TRBV10-3 TRBD2 CAIRAGTSGNEQFF TGTGCCATCAGGGCCGGGACTAGCGGCAATGAGCAGTTCTTC
. TRBJ2-4 TRBV4-2 TRBD2 CASSLGRLYVAGGLWAKNIQYF TGTGCCAGCAGCCTCGGGCGTCTTTACGTAGCGGGAGGGCTTTGGGCCAAAAACATTCAGTACTTC
. TRBJ1-1 TRBV10-1 . CASRRTENTEAFF TGCGCCAGCCGTCGGACAGAGAACACTGAAGCTTTCTTT
. TRBJ1-3 TRBV28 . CASRHSGVDTIYF TGTGCCAGCAGGCATTCAGGGGTGGACACCATATATTTT
few TRBJ2-7 TRBV15 TRBD1 CATSSRQGDHEQYF TGTGCCACCAGCTCCCGACAGGGGGACCACGAGCAGTACTTC
. TRBJ1-2 TRBV30 . CAWSGGEDYGYTF TGTGCCTGGAGTGGAGGCGAGGACTATGGCTACACCTTC
. TRBJ2-2 TRBV15 TRBD2 CATSREFGLADTGELFF TGTGCCACCAGCAGAGAATTTGGACTAGCGGACACCGGGGAGCTGTTTTTT
. TRBJ2-1 TRBV21-1 . CASSSPRGNNEQFF TGTGCCAGCAGCTCCCCGCGGGGAAACAATGAGCAGTTCTTC
. TRBJ2-7 TRBV2 . CASNRAYEQYF TGTGCCAGCAACAGGGCATACGAGCAGTACTTC
. TRBJ2-3 TRBV30 TRBD2 CAWSHQAGYTDTQYF TGTGCCTGGAGCCACCAAGCGGGGTACACAGATACGCAGTATTTT
. TRBJ2-5 TRBV7-2 TRBD2 CASSFPSGRARETQYF TGTGCCAGCAGCTTCCCTAGCGGGAGGGCCCGGGAGACCCAGTACTTC
. TRBJ1-2 TRBV11-2 TRBD1 CASSPRGTGASYTF TGTGCCAGCAGCCCCCGGGGGACAGGGGCGAGCTACACCTTC
. TRBJ1-5 TRBV18 TRBD1 CASSLGQGNQPQHF TGTGCCAGCTCACTGGGACAGGGCAATCAGCCCCAGCATTTT
. TRBJ2-1 TRBV19 TRBD2 CASIFGTSGSRWSEQFF TGTGCCAGTATTTTCGGGACTAGCGGGAGTCGTTGGAGTGAGCAGTTCTTC
. TRBJ2-3 TRBV27 . CASSFGPGLKMDF .
. TRBJ2-7 TRBV25-1 . CASSEIGTGYSHEQYF TGTGCCAGCAGTGAAATAGGCACAGGGTATTCCCACGAGCAGTACTTC
. TRBJ2-7 TRBV21-1 . CASSSSFGIGPYEQYF TGTGCCAGCAGCAGTAGTTTCGGGATAGGGCCCTACGAGCAGTACTTC
. TRBJ2-1 TRBV27 . CASSLTGPGNEQFF TGTGCCAGCAGTTTAACAGGGCCGGGGAATGAGCAGTTCTTC
. TRBJ1-1 TRBV5-4 TRBD1 CASRTTRDRGETEAFF TGTGCCAGCAGAACAACCCGGGACAGGGGGGAAACTGAAGCTTTCTTT